In its sample, the clone carrying this TCR beta chain was seen a few times. Its specificity is unknown. The data were taken from a study of T cells after yellow fever vaccination. Study-wide findings and caveats: Though weaker, the secondary response peaked faster, on day 5 versus 15. Overall, a small share of clonotypes was seen in both CD4 and CD8 compartments. The bulk population could contribute abundant contaminating clonotypes to FACS-sorted repertoires.

The authors made TCR cDNA by 5'RACE template switching, adding a universal primer site and UMIs. From the 5' RACE reads, TCRdb called clonotypes with MiXCR, one entry per CDR3 protein. There are just under 600,000 distinct CDR3 sequences in the sample; 13% occur only once, and about an eighth lies in the top ten. The CDR3 contains 20 residues. Germline loops: CDR1 DFQATT, CDR2 SNEGSKA (reference sequence). V dropped 5 bases and J dropped 3; count of bases not matched to a gene: 20. The input for sequencing was PBMCs, taken on the day of the yellow fever booster vaccination. The source of this sequence is a young man who received the YFV17D yellow fever vaccine. The chain couples TRBV20-1 to TRBJ2-2, with 11 bases matching TRBD2. Here the CDR3 DNA reads TGCAGTGCTCCCAATCTCGGTAGCGGGAGGGCGAACGCGTACACCGGGGAGCTGTTTTTT. Translating gives CSAPNLGSGRANAYTGELFF.